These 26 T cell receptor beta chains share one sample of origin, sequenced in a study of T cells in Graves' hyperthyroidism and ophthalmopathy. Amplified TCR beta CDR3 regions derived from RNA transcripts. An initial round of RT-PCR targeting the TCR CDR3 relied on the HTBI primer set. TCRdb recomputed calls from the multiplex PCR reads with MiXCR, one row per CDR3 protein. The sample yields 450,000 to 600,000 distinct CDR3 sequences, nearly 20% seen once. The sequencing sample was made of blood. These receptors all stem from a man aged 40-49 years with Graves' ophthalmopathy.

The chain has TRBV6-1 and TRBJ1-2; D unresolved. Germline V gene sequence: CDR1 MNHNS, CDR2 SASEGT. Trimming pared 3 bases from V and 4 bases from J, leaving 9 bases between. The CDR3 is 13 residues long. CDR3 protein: CASSDFQAYGYTF. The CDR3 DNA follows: TGTGCCAGCAGTGATTTCCAGGCCTATGGCTACACCTTC.

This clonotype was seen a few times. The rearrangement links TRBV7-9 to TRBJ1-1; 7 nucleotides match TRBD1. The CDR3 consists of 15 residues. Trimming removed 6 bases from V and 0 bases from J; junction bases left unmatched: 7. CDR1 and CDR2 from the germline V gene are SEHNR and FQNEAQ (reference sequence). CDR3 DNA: TGTGCCAGCAGTGGACAGGCCCCCTTGAACACTGAAGCTTTCTTT. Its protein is CASSGQAPLNTEAFF.

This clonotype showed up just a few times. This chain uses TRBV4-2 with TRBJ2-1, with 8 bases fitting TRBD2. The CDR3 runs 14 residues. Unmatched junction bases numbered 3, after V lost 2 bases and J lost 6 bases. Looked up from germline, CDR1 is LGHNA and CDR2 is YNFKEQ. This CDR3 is CASSQRTSINEQFF. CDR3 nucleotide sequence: TGTGCCAGCAGCCAAAGGACTAGCATCAATGAGCAGTTCTTC.

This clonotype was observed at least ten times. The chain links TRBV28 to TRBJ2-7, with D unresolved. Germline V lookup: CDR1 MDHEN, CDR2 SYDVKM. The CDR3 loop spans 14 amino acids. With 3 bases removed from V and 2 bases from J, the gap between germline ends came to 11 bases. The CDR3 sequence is CASSFGLPTYEQYF. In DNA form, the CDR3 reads TGTGCCAGCAGTTTCGGCCTACCAACCTACGAGCAGTACTTC.

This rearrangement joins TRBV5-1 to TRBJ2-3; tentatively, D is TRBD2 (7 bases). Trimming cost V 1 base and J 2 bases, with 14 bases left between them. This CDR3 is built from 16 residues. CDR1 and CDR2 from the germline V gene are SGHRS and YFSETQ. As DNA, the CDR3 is TGCGCCAGCAGCTTGCAACGGGGGGCCACCACAGATACGCAGTATTTT. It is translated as CASSLQRGATTDTQYF.

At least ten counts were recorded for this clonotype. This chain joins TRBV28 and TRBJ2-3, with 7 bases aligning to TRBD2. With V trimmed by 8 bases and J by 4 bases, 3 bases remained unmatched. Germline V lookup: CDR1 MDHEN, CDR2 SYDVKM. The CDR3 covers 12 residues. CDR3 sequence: CASWGGSDTQYF. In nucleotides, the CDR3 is TGTGCCAGCTGGGGGGGGTCAGATACGCAGTATTTT.

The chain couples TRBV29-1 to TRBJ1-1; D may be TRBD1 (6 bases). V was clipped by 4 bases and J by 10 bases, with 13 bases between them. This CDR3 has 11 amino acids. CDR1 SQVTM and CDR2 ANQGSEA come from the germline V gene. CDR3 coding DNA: TGCAGCGTTGGGGGGCAACGGGGAGCTTTCTTT. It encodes CSVGGQRGAFF.

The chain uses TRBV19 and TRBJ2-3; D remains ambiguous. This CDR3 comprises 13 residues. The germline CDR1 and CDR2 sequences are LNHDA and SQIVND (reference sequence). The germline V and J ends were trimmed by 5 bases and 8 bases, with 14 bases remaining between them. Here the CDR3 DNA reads TGTGCCAGTAGTGACCTTCTAGGCGGTACGCAGTATTTT. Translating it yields CASSDLLGGTQYF.

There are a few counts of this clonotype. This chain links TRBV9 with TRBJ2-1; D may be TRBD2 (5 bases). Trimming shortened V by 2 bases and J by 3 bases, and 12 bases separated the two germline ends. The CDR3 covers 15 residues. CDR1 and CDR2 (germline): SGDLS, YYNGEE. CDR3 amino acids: CASSVSGQYYNEQFF. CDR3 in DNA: TGTGCCAGCAGCGTGAGCGGCCAATACTACAATGAGCAGTTCTTC.

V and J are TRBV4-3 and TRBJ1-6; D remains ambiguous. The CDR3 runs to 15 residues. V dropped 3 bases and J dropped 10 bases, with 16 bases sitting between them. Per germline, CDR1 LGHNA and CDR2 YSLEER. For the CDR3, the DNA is TGCGCCAGCAGCCATCCTGACCGGGCTGGGTCACCCCTCCACTTT. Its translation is CASSHPDRAGSPLHF.

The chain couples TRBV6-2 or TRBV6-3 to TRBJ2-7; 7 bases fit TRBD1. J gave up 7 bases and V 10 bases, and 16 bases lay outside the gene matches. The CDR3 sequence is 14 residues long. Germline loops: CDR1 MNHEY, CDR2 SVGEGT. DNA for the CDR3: TGTGCCACCGCATACACCCATACAGGGGCAGAGCAGTACTTC. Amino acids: CATAYTHTGAEQYF.

The CDR3 DNA reads TGTGCCACACCACAAGGGGACAGGGAAAGATCGGTACATGGCTACACCTTC. The encoded protein is CATPQGDRERSVHGYTF. V is TRBV2 and J is TRBJ1-2, with TRBD1 matching over 9 bases. This CDR3 is 17 amino acids long. V was pared by 10 bases and J by 6 bases, with 21 bases of the junction left unmatched. In germline, CDR1 is SNHLY, CDR2 FYNNEI.

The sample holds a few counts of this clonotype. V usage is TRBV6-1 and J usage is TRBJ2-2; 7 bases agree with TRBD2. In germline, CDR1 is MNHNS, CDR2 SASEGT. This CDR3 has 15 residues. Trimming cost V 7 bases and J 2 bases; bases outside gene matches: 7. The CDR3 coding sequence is TGTGCCAGCACCAAACTGGGACTAAACACCGGGGAGCTGTTTTTT. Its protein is CASTKLGLNTGELFF.

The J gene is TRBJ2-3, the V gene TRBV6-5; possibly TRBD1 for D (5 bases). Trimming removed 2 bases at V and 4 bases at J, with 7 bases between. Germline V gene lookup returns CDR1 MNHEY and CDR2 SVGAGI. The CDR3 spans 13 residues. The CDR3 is CASSYGRADTQYF. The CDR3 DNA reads TGTGCCAGCAGTTACGGCAGGGCAGATACGCAGTATTTT.

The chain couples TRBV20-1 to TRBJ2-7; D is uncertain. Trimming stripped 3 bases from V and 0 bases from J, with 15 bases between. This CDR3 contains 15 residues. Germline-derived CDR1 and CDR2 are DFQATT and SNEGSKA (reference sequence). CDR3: CSARFRWALSYEQYF. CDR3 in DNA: TGCAGTGCTAGGTTCCGGTGGGCCCTCTCCTACGAGCAGTACTTC.

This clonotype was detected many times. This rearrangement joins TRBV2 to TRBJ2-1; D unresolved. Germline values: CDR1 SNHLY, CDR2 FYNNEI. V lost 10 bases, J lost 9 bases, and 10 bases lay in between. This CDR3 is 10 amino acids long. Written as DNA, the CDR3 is TGTGCCACCCTGAGGCTTGAGCAGTTCTTC. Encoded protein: CATLRLEQFF.

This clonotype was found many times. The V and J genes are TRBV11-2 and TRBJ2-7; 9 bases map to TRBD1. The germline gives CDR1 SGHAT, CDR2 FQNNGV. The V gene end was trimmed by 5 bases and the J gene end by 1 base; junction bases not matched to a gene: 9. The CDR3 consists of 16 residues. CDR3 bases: TGTGCCAGCAGCACAGGGTGGACAGGGGAATCCTACGAGCAGTACTTC. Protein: CASSTGWTGESYEQYF.

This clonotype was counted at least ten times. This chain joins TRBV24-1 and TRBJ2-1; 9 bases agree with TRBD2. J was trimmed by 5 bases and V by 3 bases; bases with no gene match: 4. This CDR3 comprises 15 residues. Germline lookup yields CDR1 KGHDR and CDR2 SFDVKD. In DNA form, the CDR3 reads TGTGCCACCAGTGATGTGACTAGCGGCCACAATGAGCAGTTCTTC. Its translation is CATSDVTSGHNEQFF.

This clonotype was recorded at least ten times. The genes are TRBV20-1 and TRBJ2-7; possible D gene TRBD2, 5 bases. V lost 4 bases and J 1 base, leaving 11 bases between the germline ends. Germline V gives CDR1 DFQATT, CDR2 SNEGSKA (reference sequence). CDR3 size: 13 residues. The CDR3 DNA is TGCAGTGCTATTGATAGGACTTCCTACGAGCAGTACTTC. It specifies CSAIDRTSYEQYF.

The CDR3 bases are TGTGCCAGCACTCTTCCGGGACTAGTTTCAGATACGCAGTATTTT. This encodes CASTLPGLVSDTQYF. The chain recombines TRBV28 with TRBJ2-3; 8 bases align to TRBD2. The CDR3 has 15 amino acids. Germline V gene lookup returns CDR1 MDHEN and CDR2 SYDVKM. Losses at the gene ends were 7 bases for V and 4 bases for J; bases not matched to a gene: 10.

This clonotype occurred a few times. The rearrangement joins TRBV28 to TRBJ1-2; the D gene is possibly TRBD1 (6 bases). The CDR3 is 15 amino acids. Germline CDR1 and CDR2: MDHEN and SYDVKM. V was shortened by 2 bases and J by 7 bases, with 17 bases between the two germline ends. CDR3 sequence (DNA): TGTGCCAGCAGTTTAGCAGGGGCTGGGGGTAGTGGCTACACCTTC. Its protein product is CASSLAGAGGSGYTF.

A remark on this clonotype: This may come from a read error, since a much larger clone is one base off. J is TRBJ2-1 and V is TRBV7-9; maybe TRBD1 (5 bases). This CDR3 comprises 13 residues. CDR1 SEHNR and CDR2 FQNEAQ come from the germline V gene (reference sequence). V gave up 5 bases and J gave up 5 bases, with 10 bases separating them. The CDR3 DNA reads TGTGCCAGCAGCCGCGAGACAGACAATGAGCAGTTCTTC. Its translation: CASSRETDNEQFF.

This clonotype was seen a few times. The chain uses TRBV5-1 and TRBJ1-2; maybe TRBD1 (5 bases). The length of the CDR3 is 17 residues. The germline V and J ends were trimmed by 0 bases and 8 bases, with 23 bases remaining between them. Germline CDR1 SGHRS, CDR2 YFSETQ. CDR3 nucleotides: TGCGCCAGCAGCTTGGCTGGCCCTATCATCGGGGCGGGAGGCTACACCTTC. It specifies CASSLAGPIIGAGGYTF.

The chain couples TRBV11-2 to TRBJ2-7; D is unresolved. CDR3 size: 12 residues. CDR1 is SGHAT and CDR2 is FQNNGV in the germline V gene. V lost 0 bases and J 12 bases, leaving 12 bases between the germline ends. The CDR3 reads CASSLESYEWYF. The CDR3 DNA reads TGTGCCAGCAGCTTAGAAAGCTACGAGTGGTACTTC.

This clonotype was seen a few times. The CDR3 nucleotides read TGTGCCAGCAGCCTTAGACAGGGACACGGCACAGATACGCAGTATTTT. Translating it yields CASSLRQGHGTDTQYF. The chain has TRBV14 and TRBJ2-3; 7 bases fit TRBD1. The ends lost 4 bases at V and 1 base at J; junction bases unmatched: 8. CDR1 SGHDN and CDR2 FVKESK come from the germline V gene. The CDR3 runs to 16 residues.

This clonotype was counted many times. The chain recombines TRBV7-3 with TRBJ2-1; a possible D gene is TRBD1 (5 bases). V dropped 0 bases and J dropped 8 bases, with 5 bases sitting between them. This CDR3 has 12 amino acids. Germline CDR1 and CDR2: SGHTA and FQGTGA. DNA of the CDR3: TGTGCCAGCAGCTTAACCAGGGATGAGCAGTTCTTC. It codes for CASSLTRDEQFF.